This T cell receptor beta chain was identified in a study of blood T cell repertoires in COVID-19. Study at large: The United States, Italy and Spain provided the acute and convalescent COVID-19 samples. From T cells, B-cell-depleted T cells, or PBMCs came the material, which was cDNA or gDNA.

Original data processing: Estimation of nucleated cell counts relied on the amplification of reference gene primers. The table came from immunoSEQ multiplex PCR; TCRdb's copy has only in-frame clones and leaves some out. The DNA was the basis for D and trimming; V, J and clone size are from that table. The repertoire consists of nearly 90,000 clones, with 60% to 80% occurring once and the leading ten covering around 15%. The CDR3 length is 12 residues. Per the germline V gene, CDR1 is SGHAT and CDR2 is FQNNGV. V was pared by 3 bases and J by 10 bases, with 12 bases between. The sequenced sample was peripheral blood. This TCR derives from a woman aged 80 or older with acute or convalescent COVID-19. The chain employs TRBV11-2 and TRBJ1-2, with D tentatively TRBD1 (6 bases). In nucleotides, the CDR3 is TGTGCCAGCAGCTTTACAGGGTTCGACTACACCTTC. This sequence encodes CASSFTGFDYTF.